This T cell receptor beta chain was sequenced in a study of CD8 T cells in acute hepatitis C reinfection. In the study overall: TCRbeta of HCV NS3-1073-specific CD8+ T cells was profiled. Findings of the study overall: NS3-1073 specific repertoires were highly diverse across all groups.

Method: immunoSEQ multiplex PCR; TCRdb's copy keeps in-frame clones and lacks some. The table includes some 38,000 clones, approximately 87% detected once. As regards this clone: No antigen is known for it. Because the CDR3's place on the DNA is in doubt, the DNA is left out and the CDR3 is given as listed by TCRdb.

From its first to its last residue, the CDR3 has 13 amino acids. Germline V CDR1 and CDR2: MNHEY, SVGAGI. The time point here: naive CD8 control sorted from an acute-time-point sample. People who inject drugs in the Montreal Hepatitis C Cohort were donors. The clonotype comes from a man aged 25-40 years with chronic hepatitis C. The sample consisted of naive CD8+ T cells from PBMCs. The chain carries TRBV6-5 and TRBJ1-1. The CDR3 reads CASSTSVNTEAFF.